The 17 T cell receptor beta chains reported below all come from one sample, sequenced in a study of T cell changes during pregnancy in multiple sclerosis. Produced via immunoSEQ multiplex PCR; TCRdb's table is partial and in-frame only. The data show approximately 50,000 clones, approximately 93% seen once. Material: CD4+ T cells from peripheral blood mononuclear cells, obtained in the third trimester of pregnancy. Receptor source: a female donor with multiple sclerosis, enrolled in a pregnancy study.

The chain joins TRBV19 to TRBJ1-3; D uncertain. From germline, CDR1 is LNHDA and CDR2 SQIVND (reference sequence). The CDR3 is 13 amino acids. V was trimmed by 8 bases and J by 4 bases, leaving 12 bases between them. Here the CDR3 DNA reads TGTGCCAGTCGGAGGCAGGTGGGAAACACCATATATTTT. Its translation is CASRRQVGNTIYF.

The chain employs TRBV4-1 and TRBJ1-2, with TRBD1 matching over 7 bases. V shed 1 base and J 4 bases; nucleotides not matched to a gene: 0. The CDR3 has 13 amino acids. CDR1 and CDR2 (germline): MGHRA, YSYEKL. DNA for the CDR3: TGCGCCAGCAGCCAAGCAGGGGGCTATGGCTACACCTTC. It encodes CASSQAGGYGYTF.

This clone showed up just once. The chain recombines TRBV19 with TRBJ2-7; TRBD2 matches 13 bases. The V segment lost 3 bases and the J segment 3 bases; nucleotides outside the gene matches: 5. Germline loops: CDR1 LNHDA, CDR2 SQIVND (reference sequence). The CDR3 has 16 residues. This chain's CDR3 is CASSIGLAGAFYEQYF. DNA for the CDR3: TGTGCCAGTAGTATCGGACTAGCGGGAGCTTTCTACGAGCAGTACTTC.

J is TRBJ1-6 and V is TRBV6-5; 7 bases match TRBD1. The CDR3 consists of 15 residues. Per the germline V gene, CDR1 is MNHEY and CDR2 is SVGAGI. J lost 10 bases, V lost 6 bases, and 12 bases had no gene match. The DNA of the CDR3 is TGTGCCAGCAGCCGGGACAGCGCCGGGGGATCACCCCTCCACTTT. Its protein product is CASSRDSAGGSPLHF.

This chain links TRBV7-3 with TRBJ2-2, with a weak D call TRBD1 (5 bases). This CDR3 spans 14 amino acids. Germline CDR1 reads SGHTA; CDR2 reads FQGTGA. Trimming pared 5 bases from V and 1 base from J, leaving 8 bases between. The CDR3 region is CASSTDRNTGELFF. CDR3 DNA: TGTGCCAGCAGCACTGACAGGAACACCGGGGAGCTGTTTTTT.

The CDR3 is CASIPGLAGTEQFF. CDR3 in DNA: TGTGCCAGTATACCGGGACTAGCGGGAACTGAGCAGTTCTTC. V gene TRBV28 combines with J gene TRBJ2-1, with 13 bases aligning to TRBD2. Germline values: CDR1 MDHEN, CDR2 SYDVKM. Losses at the gene ends were 9 bases for V and 9 bases for J; bases not matched to a gene: 8. The CDR3 loop spans 14 amino acids.

V usage is TRBV5-1 and J usage is TRBJ2-3; the match to TRBD2 covers 9 bases. This CDR3 has 15 residues. Germline assignment: CDR1 SGHRS and CDR2 YFSETQ. The V and J ends lost 3 bases and 1 base, in that order; junction bases with no gene match: 3. CDR3 sequence: CASSSRGGGTDTQYF. CDR3 bases: TGCGCCAGCAGCTCGCGGGGGGGCGGCACAGATACGCAGTATTTT. Looking up the rest from reference TRBV5-1 and TRBJ2-3 gives the full variable domain: KAGVTQTPRYLIKTRGQQVTLSCSPISGHRSVSWYQQTPGQGLQFLFEYFSETQRNKGNFPGRFSGRQFSNSRSEMNVSTLELGDSALYLCASSSRGGGTDTQYFGPGTRLTVL.

The chain carries TRBV9 and TRBJ2-5, with 13 bases identical to TRBD2. V was pared by 0 bases and J by 5 bases, with 4 bases of the junction left unmatched. Germline-derived CDR1 and CDR2 are SGDLS and YYNGEE. The CDR3 loop spans 16 amino acids. CDR3 DNA: TGTGCCAGCAGCGTAGGGGGACTAGCGGGAAGGGAGACCCAGTACTTC. This codes for CASSVGGLAGRETQYF.

This sequence joins TRBV28 and TRBJ1-3; 7 bases line up with TRBD1. The V gene's germline CDR1 is MDHEN and CDR2 SYDVKM. V lost 4 bases and J lost 3; bases outside the gene matches: 3. This CDR3 is 14 amino acids long. The CDR3 coding sequence is TGTGCCAGCAGTTCGGACAGGCGTGGAAACACCATATATTTT. As protein: CASSSDRRGNTIYF.

The count of this clone is one. Written as DNA, the CDR3 is TGCGCCAGCAGCCTCCGAGTCAGGGGGGTCAATCAGCCCCAGCATTTT. The encoded protein is CASSLRVRGVNQPQHF. This chain connects TRBV4-3 to TRBJ1-5, with 7 positions matching TRBD1. J gave up 3 bases and V 4 bases, and 9 bases lay outside the gene matches. CDR1 is LGHNA and CDR2 is YSLEER in the germline V gene. The CDR3 spans 16 residues.

The chain carries TRBV7-9 and TRBJ2-7; maybe TRBD2 (6 bases). Looked up from germline, CDR1 is SEHNR and CDR2 is FQNEAQ (reference sequence). Trimming took 5 bases from V and 0 from J, leaving 11 bases between them. The CDR3 is 14 amino acids. This CDR3 is CASSVSGGSYEQYF. CDR3 sequence (DNA): TGTGCCAGCAGCGTTTCCGGGGGCTCCTACGAGCAGTACTTC.

The chain links TRBV7-2 to TRBJ2-4, with D possibly TRBD2 on 7 matching bases. This CDR3 is 14 amino acids long. Between the trimmed V and J ends, which lost 5 bases and 6 bases, there was a span of 14 bases. The germline CDR1 and CDR2 sequences are SGHTA and FQGNSA. In nucleotides, the CDR3 is TGTGCCAGCAGCCCGGGGGGCGTGGGAAACATTCAGTACTTC. As protein: CASSPGGVGNIQYF.

J is TRBJ1-2 and V is TRBV19; tentative D call: TRBD1 (6 bases). This CDR3 has 11 residues. Trimming cost V 5 bases and J 8 bases, with 9 bases left between them. The germline CDR1 and CDR2 sequences are LNHDA and SQIVND (reference sequence). The CDR3 sequence is CASSGGYGYTF. The CDR3 DNA sequence: TGTGCCAGTAGTGGGGGCTACGGCTACACCTTC.

The CDR3 DNA is TGTGCCAGCAGTGAATCTGGCACAGATACGCAGTATTTT. It is translated as CASSESGTDTQYF. The rearrangement links TRBV25-1 to TRBJ2-3, with unresolved D. This CDR3 comprises 13 residues. Trimming shortened V by 1 base and J by 1 base, and 3 bases separated the two germline ends. Germline loops: CDR1 MGHDK, CDR2 SYGVNS. Together with reference TRBV25-1 and TRBJ2-3, the CDR3 gives the full variable domain: EADIYQTPRYLVIGTGKKITLECSQTMGHDKMYWYQQDPGMELHLIHYSYGVNSTEKGDLSSESTVSRIRTEHFPLTLESARPSHTSQYLCASSESGTDTQYFGPGTRLTVL.

The V and J genes are TRBV7-3 and TRBJ2-1; D possibly corresponds to TRBD2 (6 bases). CDR1 SGHTA and CDR2 FQGTGA come from the germline V gene. CDR3 length: 14 residues. Trimming removed 5 bases from V and 6 bases from J, with 14 bases in between. Here the CDR3 DNA reads TGTGCCAGCAGCCCAACCGGGACTTTCAATGAGCAGTTCTTC. Its translation is CASSPTGTFNEQFF.

The chain carries TRBV5-4 and TRBJ1-1, with 7 bases identical to TRBD1. The germline V gene encodes CDR1 SGHNT and CDR2 YYREEE (reference sequence). CDR3 length: 14 residues. Trimming at V came to 3 bases and at J to 0 bases, leaving 2 bases not matched to a gene. In DNA, the CDR3 is TGTGCCAGCAGCTCGGGACAGTTGAACACTGAAGCTTTCTTT. This codes for CASSSGQLNTEAFF.

CDR3 coding DNA: TGTGCCAGCAGCTTAGACAGGGGAAACACCGGGGAGCTGTTTTTT. Its translation: CASSLDRGNTGELFF. V usage is TRBV7-3 and J usage is TRBJ2-2; 8 bases are shared with TRBD1. V was pared by 2 bases and J by 2 bases, with 1 base of the junction left unmatched. Germline V gives CDR1 SGHTA, CDR2 FQGTGA. The CDR3 extends over 15 amino acids. Filled out from reference TRBV7-3 and TRBJ2-2, the complete variable domain reads GAGVSQTPSNKVTEKGKYVELRCDPISGHTALYWYRQSLGQGPEFLIYFQGTGAADDSGLPNDRFFAVRPEGSVSTLKIQRTERGDSAVYLCASSLDRGNTGELFFGEGSRLTVL.